This TCR beta chain was recovered during a study of blood T cell repertoires in COVID-19. Study-level background: Acute-phase and convalescent COVID-19 samples originated in the United States, Italy and Spain. T cells, B-cell-depleted T cells, or PBMCs provided the cDNA or gDNA that served as material.

This CDR3 comprises 15 residues. Looked up from germline, CDR1 is LGHDT and CDR2 is YNNKEL (reference sequence). V dropped 3 bases and J dropped 2 bases, with 10 bases sitting between them. Original data processing: Nucleated cell counts were estimated from reference gene primer amplification. Some clones are missing from TCRdb's copy, which holds only in-frame ones; the method was immunoSEQ multiplex PCR. The V and J calls and the clone size are those of that table, but D and trimming were determined from the DNA. Of around 39,000 clones in the sample, 86% were seen once. The chain has TRBV3-1 (or the pseudogene TRBV3-2) and TRBJ2-2; perhaps TRBD2 as D (6 bases). Sequencing was carried out using peripheral blood. The receptor was derived from a man between 60 and 75 years old with active COVID-19. CDR3 DNA sequence: TGTGCCAGCAGCCAGGGGACTTTCAACACCGGGGAGCTGTTTTTT. It encodes CASSQGTFNTGELFF.